The 10 T cell receptor beta chains below all came from one sample that was sequenced in a study of PD-L1 blockade in urothelial cancer listed by TCRdb under 2017. The sample's time point label is to be understood as: peripheral blood 6 weeks after treatment start. The library was built by means of the immunoSEQ multiplex PCR assay. As stored in TCRdb, this immuneACCESS dataset retains in-frame rearrangements with V and J assigned. A fraction of the clones does not appear; measured against another copy, unresolved V genes explain less than half of the discrepancy, and the remainder lacks a known reason. This sample is represented by around 100,000 clones; around 90% of them were singletons. The leading ten clones occupy under 5% of the sample. The sequencing used PBMCs, collected around atezolizumab (anti-PD-L1) treatment. The source of these receptors is a man aged 55 to 70 with urothelial cancer.

This chain links TRBV28 with TRBJ2-6; 9 bases align to TRBD1. The CDR3 runs to 17 residues. CDR1 is MDHEN and CDR2 is SYDVKM in the germline V gene. V dropped 4 bases and J dropped 3; count of bases not matched to a gene: 7. The CDR3 sequence is CASSSPQGAYGANVLTF. In nucleotides, the CDR3 is TGTGCCAGCAGTTCACCACAGGGGGCCTATGGGGCCAACGTCCTGACTTTC.

The V call is TRBV6-6, the J call TRBJ2-5; D is unresolved. The germline V gene encodes CDR1 MNHNY and CDR2 SVGAGI (reference sequence). The CDR3 spans 15 residues. V lost 7 bases to trimming and J lost 2 bases, with 17 bases between them. CDR3 nucleotide sequence: TGTGCCAGCATCTCTCGGGTTAGCTTACAAGAGACCCAGTACTTC. This gives the protein CASISRVSLQETQYF.

The chain has TRBV19 and TRBJ1-2; D possibly corresponds to TRBD1 (5 bases). V shed 7 bases and J shed 5 bases, with 23 bases lying between them. The CDR3 has 16 residues. CDR1 and CDR2 (germline): LNHDA, SQIVND (reference sequence). The CDR3 reads CASTDTRAGNMYGYTF. The CDR3 coding sequence is TGTGCCAGTACCGATACTCGGGCAGGGAATATGTATGGCTACACCTTC.

The V gene is TRBV11-2, the J gene TRBJ1-2; maybe TRBD1 (5 bases). V gave up 0 bases and J gave up 8 bases, with 13 bases separating them. Looked up from germline, CDR1 is SGHAT and CDR2 is FQNNGV. CDR3 length: 14 residues. CDR3 protein: CASSLDQGGLGYTF. The CDR3 coding sequence is TGTGCCAGCAGCTTAGATCAGGGTGGGCTGGGCTACACCTTC.

The V call is TRBV4-1, the J call TRBJ2-7, with TRBD2 identical over 10 bases. The length of the CDR3 is 16 residues. Unmatched junction bases numbered 5, after V lost 1 base and J lost 2 bases. Germline V gives CDR1 MGHRA, CDR2 YSYEKL. The CDR3, as DNA: TGCGCCAGCAGCCAAGCCGGGACTAGCGTTCCCTACGAGCAGTACTTC. This encodes CASSQAGTSVPYEQYF.

This chain connects TRBV19 to TRBJ1-2, with D possibly being TRBD1 (6 bases). The V gene's germline CDR1 is LNHDA and CDR2 SQIVND (reference sequence). Trimming cost V 7 bases and J 3 bases, with 18 bases left between them. The CDR3 has 15 amino acids. The CDR3 region is CASTRTAGGDYGYTF. The CDR3 DNA reads as TGTGCCAGTACCCGGACAGCGGGAGGGGACTATGGCTACACCTTC.

As regards this clone: This same CDR3 is encoded by further DNA sequences in the sample. The chain joins TRBV19 to TRBJ2-1, with TRBD2 matching 9 bases. CDR1 is LNHDA and CDR2 is SQIVND in the germline V gene (reference sequence). V shed 9 bases, J shed 4 bases, and the junction held 4 bases outside the gene matches. This CDR3 region has 13 residues. CDR3 nucleotides: TGTGCCAGCAAAGCGGGAGGATACAATGAGCAGTTCTTC. It encodes CASKAGGYNEQFF.

This clone was observed a single time. This rearrangement joins TRBV5-1 to TRBJ1-4; the match to TRBD1 covers 9 bases. The germline CDR1 and CDR2 sequences are SGHRS and YFSETQ. The length of the CDR3 is 17 residues. The junction had 8 bases not matched to a gene; V was cut back by 4 bases and J by 1 base. The CDR3, as DNA: TGCGCCAGCAGCCCCGGGACAGGGAGGGTAACTAATGAAAAACTGTTTTTT. Translation: CASSPGTGRVTNEKLFF.

The rearrangement links TRBV5-1 to TRBJ2-7; a weak D match, TRBD1 (6 bases). The CDR3 runs to 13 residues. With 4 bases removed from V and 0 bases from J, the gap between germline ends came to 8 bases. CDR1 and CDR2 (germline): SGHRS, YFSETQ. The DNA of the CDR3 is TGCGCCAGCAGCCAGGGGAGCTCCTACGAGCAGTACTTC. Amino acids: CASSQGSSYEQYF.

This sequence joins TRBV12-5 and TRBJ1-2; 10 bases align to TRBD1. The CDR3 covers 22 residues. Germline CDR1 reads LGHNT; CDR2 reads FRNRAP. V lost 0 bases to trimming and J lost 8 bases; unmatched junction nucleotides: 27. For the CDR3, the DNA is TGTGCTAGTGGTTTGGTAGACGGGACAGGGGCGAGACTCATGTCAGCGGGGAAGGGCTACACCTTC. It specifies CASGLVDGTGARLMSAGKGYTF. Variable domain in full (rest from reference TRBV12-5 and TRBJ1-2): DARVTQTPRHKVTEMGQEVTMRCQPILGHNTVFWYRQTMMQGLELLAYFRNRAPLDDSGMPKDRFSAEMPDATLATLKIQPSEPRDSAVYFCASGLVDGTGARLMSAGKGYTFGSGTRLTVV.